This TCR beta chain was observed in a study of cytomegalovirus exposure and HLA in healthy donors. Whole-study context: The approximately 110 validation repertoires, a later analysis reported, used the same platform as the roughly 650 repertoires from the first cohort. Study-level findings and limits: Associated with cytomegalovirus, according to the listing, were 150 to 200 TCR beta chains.

The approximately 120-subject validation cohort, separate from the roughly 700-subject first cohort, included the donors. The sample holds one count of this clone. Its specificity is unknown. Assay: immunoSEQ multiplex PCR; the TCRdb copy retains only in-frame clones and omits some. The profile shows 240,000 or so clones, about 90% of them singletons. The CDR3 contains 17 residues. This chain links TRBV21-1 with TRBJ1-1. TRBV21-1 constitutes a pseudogene. This receptor was identified in a woman between 25 and 40 years old in good health and CMV-seropositive. The source material was PBMCs. CDR3 residues: CASSNRSAEHYNTEAFF. The DNA for the CDR3 is TGTGCCAGCAGCAATCGGTCGGCGGAACATTACAACACTGAAGCTTTCTTT.